Listed here are 8 T cell receptor beta chains from one sample, sequenced in a study of glioma-infiltrating T cells. Using RNA template, CDR3s of TCR alpha and beta were amplified with iRepertoire arm-PCR. Each CDR3 protein gets one entry after TCRdb re-called the multiplex PCR reads with MiXCR. The table includes approximately 120,000 distinct CDR3 sequences, less than 30% detected once. The sequenced sample consisted of glioma tissue, nonneoplastic brain tissue, or PBMCs (not recorded which). These receptors were taken from a human donor with low-grade glioma or glioblastoma, undergoing nonglioma brain surgery, or in good health (not recorded which).

This clonotype was recorded at least ten times. The V call is TRBV7-2, the J call TRBJ1-3; D unclear. CDR3 length equals 13 residues. V was clipped by 5 bases and J by 3 bases, with 8 bases between them. Germline CDR1 is SGHTA and CDR2 is FQGNSA. The CDR3 protein is CASSLRSGNTIYF. In nucleotides, the CDR3 is TGTGCCAGCAGCCTCAGGAGTGGAAACACCATATATTTT. Looking up the rest from reference TRBV7-2 and TRBJ1-3 gives the full variable domain: GAGVSQSPSNKVTEKGKDVELRCDPISGHTALYWYRQSLGQGLEFLIYFQGNSAPDKSGLPSDRFSAERTGGSVSTLTIQRTQQEDSAVYLCASSLRSGNTIYFGEGSWLTVV.

As regards this clonotype: This likely comes from a read error, as the CDR3 has no conserved phenylalanine or tryptophan at its end. The V gene is TRBV6-6, the J gene TRBJ2-7, with 11 bases lining up with TRBD2. V shed 5 bases, J shed 5 bases, and the junction held 5 bases outside the gene matches. This CDR3 comprises 14 residues. Germline V gene data show CDR1 as MNHNY and CDR2 as SVGAGI (reference sequence). The CDR3 DNA reads TGTGCCAGCAGTCAGACTAGCGGGAACCACGAGCAGTACCTC. Protein: CASSQTSGNHEQYL.

This clonotype was counted ten times or more. The chain is built from TRBV30 and TRBJ1-2; 9 positions match TRBD1. Trimming removed 8 bases from V and 7 bases from J; junction bases left unmatched: 11. CDR1 is GTSNPN and CDR2 is SVGIG in the germline V gene (reference sequence). The CDR3 is 13 residues long. Written as DNA, the CDR3 is TGTGCCACTTCCCCGGGACAGGGAATTGGCTACACCTTC. It yields the protein CATSPGQGIGYTF.

Points on this clonotype: A much more abundant neighbour one base away suggests this may be a read error. The chain links TRBV7-9 to TRBJ2-5; unclear D gene. The germline V gene encodes CDR1 SEHNR and CDR2 FQNEAQ (reference sequence). V was cut by 5 bases and J by 7 bases, with 20 bases left in between. The CDR3 covers 15 residues. CDR3 nucleotide sequence: TGTGCCAGCAGCCCCCCTCGGGTAGCTGAAGGGACCCAGTACTTC. Protein: CASSPPRVAEGTQYF.

This clonotype was detected ten times or more. At one end, the junction sequence differs from germline, possibly due to a read error. The rearrangement joins TRBV14 to TRBJ1-3; D uncertain. Germline V gives CDR1 SGHDN, CDR2 FVKESK. The length of the CDR3 is 14 residues. CDR3 amino acids: CASGPSASGNAIYF. The CDR3 bases are TGTGCCAGCGGACCCAGTGCTTCTGGAAACGCCATATATTTT. Using reference TRBV14 and TRBJ1-3 for the parts outside the CDR3, the full variable domain is EAGVTQFPSHSVIEKGQTVTLRCDPISGHDNLYWYRRVMGKEIKFLLHFVKESKQDESGMPNNRFLAERTGGTYSTLKVQPAELEDSGVYFCASGPSASGNAIYFGEGSWLTVV.

V gene TRBV7-3 combines with J gene TRBJ1-1, with 8 bases identical to TRBD1. Per germline, CDR1 SGHTA and CDR2 FQGTGA. The J segment lost 4 bases and the V segment lost 9 bases, leaving 4 bases of the junction unmatched. There are 12 residues in the CDR3. CDR3 residues: CARTGGGTEAFF. For the CDR3, the DNA is TGTGCCAGAACAGGGGGGGGCACTGAAGCTTTCTTT.

This clonotype showed up many times. The V call is TRBV19, the J call TRBJ1-4; D not certain. The germline gives CDR1 LNHDA, CDR2 SQIVND (reference sequence). V was clipped by 5 bases and J by 3 bases, with 10 bases between them. The CDR3 runs 14 residues. For the CDR3, the DNA is TGTGCCAGTAGTCCGGGGAGTGCTAATGAAAAACTGTTTTTT. Protein: CASSPGSANEKLFF.

This clonotype turned up a few times. This rearrangement joins TRBV29-1 to TRBJ2-7; TRBD1 matches at 7 bases. Per germline, CDR1 SQVTM and CDR2 ANQGSEA. The CDR3 sequence is 17 residues long. J lost 3 bases, V lost 4 bases, and 18 bases had no gene match. CDR3 DNA sequence: TGCAGCGTTGTCACAGGGGCTGTAGTCAAACTTAACTACGAGCAGTACTTC. Residues: CSVVTGAVVKLNYEQYF.